This TCR beta chain was identified in a study of T cells in Graves' hyperthyroidism and ophthalmopathy. Recently diagnosed hyperthyroidism of less than 2 months' duration affected patients aged 18 to 65. There were TCR beta CDR3 regions amplified from RNA transcripts. The study used the HTBI primer set for a first-round RT-PCR of the TCR CDR3. TCRdb ran MiXCR on the multiplex PCR reads and lists one entry per CDR3 protein. The profile shows around 440,000 distinct CDR3 sequences, more than 15% of them singletons. The study's findings and limits: Blood shared most expanded thyroid clonotypes above 0.001.

The CDR3 covers 16 residues. The germline CDR1 and CDR2 sequences are SNHLY and FYNNEI. The V end was cut by 4 bases, the J end by 2 bases, with 17 bases between. This clonotype was seen repeatedly, ten times or more. Its antigen is currently unknown. The receptor was derived from a woman younger than 30 with Graves' hyperthyroidism. Sequences were obtained from blood. The chain uses TRBV2 and TRBJ1-1; D remains ambiguous. CDR3 DNA: TGTGCCAGCAGTGGACCTGGGATAGCCTCCAACACTGAAGCTTTCTTT. It encodes CASSGPGIASNTEAFF. The whole variable domain, filled in from reference TRBV2 and TRBJ1-1, reads EPEVTQTPSHQVTQMGQEVILRCVPISNHLYFYWYRQILGQKVEFLVSFYNNEISEKSEIFDDQFSVERPDGSNFTLKIRSTKLEDSAMYFCASSGPGIASNTEAFFGQGTRLTVV.